The 32 T cell receptor beta chains below were found in one sample sequenced in a study of esophageal squamous cell carcinoma under preoperative chemotherapy. Each CDR3 protein is one row after TCRdb ran MiXCR on the PCR reads. This sample carries roughly 12,000 distinct CDR3 sequences, roughly half of them seen once, and the ten largest clones take around 15%. Time point denoted: before preoperative PTX-NDP chemotherapy. This material was collected from a patient given preoperative chemotherapy. The receptors come from a human donor with esophageal squamous cell carcinoma. The donor label of this sample is uncertain.

V is TRBV6-1 and J is TRBJ2-4; a possible D gene is TRBD2 (7 bases). Per the germline V gene, CDR1 is MNHNS and CDR2 is SASEGT. V was shortened by 3 bases and J by 6 bases, with 15 bases between the two germline ends. The CDR3 covers 15 residues. The CDR3 sequence: CASSDRGGARNIQYF. In DNA, the CDR3 is TGTGCCAGCAGTGACAGGGGAGGGGCGAGAAACATTCAGTACTTC.

Remarks on this clonotype: The conserved phenylalanine or tryptophan normally closing the CDR3 is absent here, so this likely arose from a read error. The CDR3: CASSRPGTVLQETQYL. CDR3 in DNA: TGTGCCAGCAGTAGACCCGGGACAGTACTCCAAGAGACCCAGTACTTA. V and J are TRBV6-8 and TRBJ2-5; TRBD1 matches 7 bases. V shed 5 bases and J 1 base; nucleotides not matched to a gene: 10. The germline V gene encodes CDR1 MNHGY and CDR2 SAAAGT. CDR3 length equals 16 residues.

This clonotype rates as medium-sized. J is TRBJ2-3 and V is TRBV6-5; the D gene is possibly TRBD2 (5 bases). Germline CDR1 is MNHEY and CDR2 is SVGAGI. V gave up 0 bases and J gave up 2 bases, with 9 bases separating them. The CDR3 loop spans 15 amino acids. The CDR3 is CASSYSRAVTDTQYF. In DNA form, the CDR3 reads TGTGCCAGCAGTTACTCGAGGGCAGTCACAGATACGCAGTATTTT.

Comments on this clonotype: As the CDR3 is not closed by the conserved phenylalanine or tryptophan, this likely results from a read error. The DNA is left out, because the CDR3 cannot be placed on it with certainty; the CDR3 is given as TCRdb lists it. V usage is TRBV9 and J usage is TRBJ2-3; the tabulated D call, TRBD1, remains unverified against the DNA. CDR1 SGDLS and CDR2 YYNGEE come from the germline V gene. The CDR3 numbers 13 amino acids, ends counted. The CDR3 loop reads CNFFFVETGLHHV.

The gene calls are TRBV6-1 and TRBJ2-3; 10 bases are shared with TRBD1. The V gene end was trimmed by 6 bases and the J gene end by 3 bases; junction bases not matched to a gene: 6. The CDR3 is 15 residues long. Per the germline V gene, CDR1 is MNHNS and CDR2 is SASEGT. In DNA, the CDR3 is TGTGCCAGCAGGACCCGGGACAGGGGAACAGATACGCAGTATTTT. It encodes CASRTRDRGTDTQYF.

The table lists this clonotype with a few counts. Compared with germline, one end of the junction differs, possibly owing to a read error. This chain links TRBV10-3 with TRBJ2-3; D not certain. Germline V gene data show CDR1 as ENHRY and CDR2 as SYGVKD. The CDR3 totals 12 residues. The CDR3 sequence: CAGFRGKNTQYF. The DNA of the CDR3 is TGTGCGGGGTTCAGAGGCAAGAACACGCAGTATTTC.

The chain has TRBV7-2 and TRBJ2-3; tentatively, D is TRBD2 (7 bases). The J call may be incorrect, as the DNA end agrees better with TRBJ2-7. Germline V gives CDR1 SGHTA, CDR2 FQGNSA. This CDR3 contains 18 residues. CDR3 sequence reads: CASSLTAWGGSAPETQYF. CDR3 DNA sequence: TGTGCCAGCAGCTTAACGGCGTGGGGGGGCAGTGCCCCAGAGACGCAGTACTTC.

This chain connects TRBV6-5 to TRBJ2-1; TRBD1 matches at 7 bases. With 2 bases clipped from V and 10 bases from J, the junction kept 17 bases outside the gene matches. The CDR3 is 17 amino acids. Germline assignment: CDR1 MNHEY and CDR2 SVGAGI. The CDR3 coding sequence is TGTGCCAGCAGTTACCTCAGAACAGGGGTCAGGGCCGGCGAGCAGTTCTTC. Translated: CASSYLRTGVRAGEQFF.

The chain uses TRBV5-4 and TRBJ2-3, with 12 bases fitting TRBD2. V lost 4 bases to trimming and J lost 6 bases; unmatched junction nucleotides: 3. The germline gives CDR1 SGHNT, CDR2 YYREEE (reference sequence). The CDR3 runs 14 residues. Here the CDR3 reads CASSVTSGSDTQYF. In DNA, the CDR3 is TGTGCCAGCAGCGTGACTAGCGGGAGCGATACGCAGTATTTT. The full variable domain, in which reference TRBV5-4 and TRBJ2-3 provide the parts outside the CDR3, is ETGVTQSPTHLIKTRGQQVTLRCSSQSGHNTVSWYQQALGQGPQFIFQYYREEENGRGNFPPRFSGLQFPNYSSELNVNALELDDSALYLCASSVTSGSDTQYFGPGTRLTVL.

By frequency in the sample, this clonotype is large. The V call is TRBV6-1, the J call TRBJ2-1, with 9 bases fitting TRBD2. The CDR3 length is 15 residues. CDR1 is MNHNS, CDR2 SASEGT, per germline. V dropped 3 bases and J dropped 10; count of bases not matched to a gene: 10. DNA of the CDR3: TGTGCCAGCAGTGACCCGGGACTAGCTCTTAGGGAGCAGTTCTTC. As protein: CASSDPGLALREQFF.

This clonotype is hyperexpanded (1% or more) by share. The V gene is TRBV6-6, the J gene TRBJ2-1; 8 nucleotides agree with TRBD1. The DNA end is more similar to TRBJ2-5, so the J call may be wrong. CDR3 length: 14 residues. Germline assignment: CDR1 MNHNY and CDR2 SVGAGI (reference sequence). The chain's CDR3 is CASSLQGEEETQYF. The CDR3 DNA is TGTGCCAGCAGTTTACAGGGGGAAGAAGAGACCCAGTACTTC.

This clonotype is deemed medium-sized. This sequence joins TRBV6-1 and TRBJ2-5, with 8 bases that match TRBD2. In germline, CDR1 is MNHNS, CDR2 SASEGT. Trimming at V came to 5 bases and at J to 5 bases, leaving 10 bases not matched to a gene. The length of the CDR3 is 15 residues. The CDR3 spells CASSTRGGPRETQYF. DNA of the CDR3: TGTGCCAGCAGTACCCGGGGGGGTCCCAGGGAGACCCAGTACTTC.

By frequency in the sample, this clonotype is medium-sized. The genes are TRBV6-5 and TRBJ2-4; D may be TRBD1 (6 bases). Germline CDR1 reads MNHEY; CDR2 reads SVGAGI. Deletions cut 2 bases from V and 3 bases from J, with 14 bases between. There are 16 residues in the CDR3. DNA for the CDR3: TGTGCCAGCAGTTACAGGGTCGAGGGGGTCAAAAACATTCAGTACTTC. Protein: CASSYRVEGVKNIQYF.

The chain combines TRBV5-6 with TRBJ2-1; 9 nucleotides align to TRBD2. The J call is in doubt because the DNA end fits TRBJ2-5 better. CDR1 is SGHDT and CDR2 is YYEEEE in the germline V gene. The length of the CDR3 is 15 residues. The CDR3 DNA reads TGTGCCAGCAGCTTCGGGACTAGCAAAGGGGAGACCCAGTACTTC. Encoded protein: CASSFGTSKGETQYF.

This clonotype occurred a few times. The junction differs from germline at one of its ends, possibly a read error. The chain uses TRBV6-1 and TRBJ2-3; D not resolved. Germline V gene lookup returns CDR1 MNHNS and CDR2 SASEGT. The CDR3 sequence is 15 residues long. DNA for the CDR3: TGTGCCAGCAGTGAAGGGCAGGAACGCAAAGATACGCAGTACTTT. It specifies CASSEGQERKDTQYF.

As concerns this clonotype: Mismatch with germline at one junction end may stem from a read error. The chain couples TRBV6-1 to TRBJ2-3; no firm D call. CDR1 and CDR2 from the germline V gene are MNHNS and SASEGT. This CDR3 is 16 amino acids long. The CDR3 here is CACRELWVRDTDTQYF. The CDR3 coding sequence is TGTGCCTGCCGTGAATTGTGGGTGAGAGACACAGATACGCAGTATTTC.

The chain has TRBV6-1 and TRBJ2-3; a weak D match, TRBD1 (6 bases). Germline V gene sequence: CDR1 MNHNS, CDR2 SASEGT. Trimming removed 10 bases at V and 2 bases at J, with 19 bases between. The CDR3 is 15 amino acids. The CDR3 region is CATREGGSDTDTQYF. Written as DNA, the CDR3 is TGTGCCACGCGCGAAGGGGGTAGTGACACAGATACGCAGTATTTT.

In its sample, this clonotype is medium-sized. The rearrangement uses TRBV12-3 or TRBV12-4 and TRBJ2-1, with D tentatively TRBD2 (6 bases). The V and J ends lost 5 bases and 4 bases respectively, with 9 bases between them. The CDR3 covers 13 residues. CDR3 region: CASSISGYNEQFF. CDR3 in DNA: TGTGCCAGCAGTATCAGCGGGTACAATGAGCAGTTCTTC.

This clonotype is medium-sized by share. The chain is built from TRBV11-2 and TRBJ2-1; 8 positions match TRBD1. The closer fit of TRBJ2-5 to the DNA end suggests the J call may be wrong. The CDR3 sequence is 13 residues long. The germline V gene has CDR1 SGHAT and CDR2 FQNNGV. For the CDR3, the DNA is TGTGCCAGCAGCTTCGGACAGGGTGAGACCCAGTACTTC. It translates to CASSFGQGETQYF.

The DNA of the CDR3 is TGTGCCAGCAGCTTAGATGCCACCACCTCGCGGGAGACCCAGTTCTTC. Its translation: CASSLDATTSRETQFF. J is TRBJ2-5 and V is TRBV11-2; 7 bases match TRBD2. The tail of the sequence fits TRBJ2-1 better, so the J call may be wrong. The CDR3 is made up of 16 amino acids. Germline CDR1 and CDR2: SGHAT and FQNNGV.

V and J are TRBV6-1 and TRBJ2-4, with D possibly called TRBD1 or TRBD2 (5 bases each). The germline V gene encodes CDR1 MNHNS and CDR2 SASEGT. Trimming took off 8 bases at V and 12 bases at J, with 29 bases between the two ends. There are 16 residues in the CDR3. This CDR3 is CASGGHGVGDEETQYF. Here the CDR3 DNA reads TGTGCCAGCGGCGGGCACGGGGTAGGGGACGAAGAGACTCAGTACTTC.

This clonotype has more than one count but fewer than ten. This chain connects TRBV7-2 to TRBJ2-5; 8 bases fit TRBD1. This CDR3 has 15 amino acids. CDR1 and CDR2 from the germline V gene are SGHTA and FQGNSA. With V trimmed by 2 bases and J by 2 bases, 4 bases remained unmatched. The CDR3 nucleotides read TGTGCCAGCAGCTTAAGGACAGGGAATCAAGAGACCCAGTACTTC. This sequence encodes CASSLRTGNQETQYF. The whole variable domain, remainder taken from reference TRBV7-2 and TRBJ2-5, is GAGVSQSPSNKVTEKGKDVELRCDPISGHTALYWYRQSLGQGLEFLIYFQGNSAPDKSGLPSDRFSAERTGGSVSTLTIQRTQQEDSAVYLCASSLRTGNQETQYFGPGTRLLVL.

This chain joins TRBV27 and TRBJ2-1, with 11 bases aligning to TRBD1. The J call may be incorrect, as the DNA end agrees better with TRBJ2-7. The CDR3 covers 14 residues. The V gene's germline CDR1 is MNHEY and CDR2 SMNVEV (reference sequence). CDR3 residues: CASSPGQGANEQYF. The CDR3, as DNA: TGTGCCAGCAGTCCCGGACAGGGGGCTAATGAGCAGTACTTC.

Within the sample, this clonotype is medium-sized (0.01 to 0.1%). The rearrangement links TRBV6-1 to TRBJ2-1, with 7 bases identical to TRBD2. The tail of the sequence fits TRBJ2-7 better, so the J call may be wrong. Germline V gene data show CDR1 as MNHNS and CDR2 as SASEGT. The length of the CDR3 is 11 residues. The CDR3 loop reads CAWDYPYEQYF. The DNA for the CDR3 is TGTGCCTGGGACTACCCCTACGAGCAGTACTTC.

The V gene is TRBV7-3, the J gene TRBJ2-5, with D perhaps given as TRBD1 or TRBD2 (6 bases each). Matching the DNA end better, TRBJ2-7 makes the J call doubtful. The CDR3 is 13 residues long. Looked up from germline, CDR1 is SGHTA and CDR2 is FQGTGA. The CDR3 DNA is TGTGCCAGCAGCACGGGGGCAGGGAACGAGCAGTACTTC. This translates into CASSTGAGNEQYF.

The V gene is TRBV10-3, the J gene TRBJ2-4; a weak D match, TRBD2 (5 bases). Trimming pared 11 bases from V and 13 bases from J, leaving 30 bases between. Germline CDR1 ENHRY, CDR2 SYGVKD. This CDR3 contains 15 residues. The CDR3 region has the DNA TGTGCCGTGGGCCCCGGGGATCGTGGCAAAGAGACGCAGTACTTC. Its protein is CAVGPGDRGKETQYF.

For the CDR3, the DNA is TGTGCCAGCAGCGAACTGACGCTTTTCTCCTACGAGCAGTACTTC. It translates to CASSELTLFSYEQYF. The rearrangement uses TRBV6-1 and TRBJ2-7; D is unresolved. V was cut by 6 bases and J by 0 bases, with 15 bases left in between. The CDR3 spans 15 residues. The germline gives CDR1 MNHNS, CDR2 SASEGT.

The J gene is TRBJ2-5, the V gene TRBV7-2, with 8 bases lining up with TRBD2. Near its end, the DNA agrees better with TRBJ2-1, so the J call may be wrong. Germline V lookup: CDR1 SGHTA, CDR2 FQGNSA. CDR3 length: 17 residues. The DNA of the CDR3 is TGTGCCAGCAGCCGCCTGGCCGGGACTAGGCGGGTGAATGAGCAGTTCTTC. It codes for CASSRLAGTRRVNEQFF.

V usage is TRBV6-1 and J usage is TRBJ2-2; no reliable D call. The CDR3 is 14 residues long. Trimming stripped 1 base from V and 13 bases from J, with 16 bases between. Germline CDR1 reads MNHNS; CDR2 reads SASEGT. CDR3 region: CASSEGVGTEALFF. In DNA, the CDR3 is TGTGCCAGCAGTGAAGGAGTGGGCACCGAGGCGCTGTTTTTT.

The chain is built from TRBV6-1 and TRBJ2-2; D possibly uses TRBD1 or TRBD2 (5 bases each). The CDR3 consists of 15 residues. V shed 6 bases and J shed 0 bases, with 11 bases lying between them. Per germline, CDR1 MNHNS and CDR2 SASEGT. In DNA, the CDR3 is TGTGCCAGCAGGGGGACCGTACCGAACACCGGGGAGCTGTTTTTT. Translating gives CASRGTVPNTGELFF.

This clonotype occurred many times. V gene TRBV6-1 combines with J gene TRBJ2-3; tentatively, D is TRBD1 (5 bases). V lost 4 bases to trimming and J lost 2 bases, with 10 bases between them. There are 14 residues in the CDR3. Per germline, CDR1 MNHNS and CDR2 SASEGT. This CDR3 reads CASSGNRPTDTQYF. The CDR3 nucleotides read TGTGCCAGCAGTGGGAACAGGCCCACAGATACGCAGTATTTT.

This chain connects TRBV7-8 to TRBJ2-4, with D possibly matching TRBD1 (5 bases). TRBJ2-7 explains the end of the DNA better; the J call may be wrong. CDR1 SGHVS and CDR2 FQNEAQ come from the germline V gene. The CDR3 covers 12 residues. The CDR3 DNA reads TGTGCCAGCAGCTTTCCCAGGGCCGAGCAGTACTTC. Translated, it gives CASSFPRAEQYF.